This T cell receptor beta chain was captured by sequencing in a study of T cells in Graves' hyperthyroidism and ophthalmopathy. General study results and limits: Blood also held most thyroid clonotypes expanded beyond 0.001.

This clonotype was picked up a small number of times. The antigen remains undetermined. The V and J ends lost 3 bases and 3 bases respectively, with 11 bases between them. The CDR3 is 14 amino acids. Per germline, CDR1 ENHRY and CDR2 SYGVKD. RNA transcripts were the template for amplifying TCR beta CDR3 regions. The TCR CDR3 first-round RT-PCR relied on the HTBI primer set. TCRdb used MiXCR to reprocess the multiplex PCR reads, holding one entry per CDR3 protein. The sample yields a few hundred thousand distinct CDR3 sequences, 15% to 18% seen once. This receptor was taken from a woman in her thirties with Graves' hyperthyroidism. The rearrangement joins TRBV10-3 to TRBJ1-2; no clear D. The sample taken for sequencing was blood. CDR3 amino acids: CAISDKNTYYGYTF. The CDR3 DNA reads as TGTGCCATCAGTGATAAGAATACATACTATGGCTACACCTTC.